This T cell receptor beta chain was documented in a study of blood T cell repertoires in COVID-19. Background on the study: Nucleic acid was either cDNA or gDNA, and it came from T cells, B-cell-depleted T cells, or PBMCs.

CDR1 and CDR2 from the germline V gene are LGHNA and YSLEER. Trimming shortened V by 0 bases and J by 6 bases, and 14 bases separated the two germline ends. The CDR3 loop spans 15 amino acids. How the authors handled the data: The authors estimated nucleated cell counts from reference gene primer amplification. The protocol was immunoSEQ multiplex PCR, while the TCRdb copy is restricted to in-frame clones and leaves out a portion. From that table come the V and J calls and clone size; the DNA was used to work out D and trimming. The top ten clones hold less than 2.5% of a sample with roughly 220,000 clones, about 86% of them seen once.

The rearrangement links TRBV4-3 to TRBJ1-2; D perhaps matches TRBD1 (6 bases). Sequenced material: peripheral blood. This sequence originates from a woman in her fifties or sixties with acute or convalescent COVID-19. The CDR3 is CASSQEVQGFHGYTF. The DNA of the CDR3 is TGCGCCAGCAGCCAAGAGGTACAGGGTTTCCATGGCTACACCTTC.